This is a list of T cell receptor beta chains from one sample in a study of PD-L1 blockade in urothelial cancer. The table came from immunoSEQ multiplex PCR; TCRdb's copy has only in-frame clones and leaves some out. The sample yields 45,000 to 60,000 clones, about 88% seen once. The material sequenced was PBMCs, taken around atezolizumab (anti-PD-L1) treatment. The receptors stem from a man aged 55 to 70 with urothelial cancer. The CDR3 runs from the conserved cysteine through the conserved F or W. Each record gives: CDR3 protein, CDR3 DNA, CDR3 length, V gene, clone size, J gene, D gene. D genes are given only for firm matches. A row's size may be missing; if present it is once, few, many or a size class.

CDR3: CASSFHGGNQPQHF
DNA: TGTGCCAGCAGCTTTCACGGGGGAAATCAGCCCCAGCATTTT
length: 14
V: TRBV7-9
size: .
J: TRBJ1-5
D: .

CDR3: CASSLVGQDEVFF
DNA: TGCGCCAGCAGCTTGGTGGGACAGGACGAAGTTTTCTTT
length: 13
V: TRBV5-1
size: .
J: TRBJ1-1
D: TRBD1

CDR3: CASSQDTGRGEQFF
DNA: TGCGCCAGCAGCCAGGACACCGGCCGAGGTGAGCAGTTCTTC
length: 14
V: TRBV4-1
size: .
J: TRBJ2-1
D: .

CDR3: CASSLRGDSYNEQFF
DNA: TGTGCCAGCAGCCTCCGCGGGGATTCCTACAATGAGCAGTTCTTC
length: 15
V: TRBV7-3
size: .
J: TRBJ2-1
D: .

CDR3: CSVRQGVYEQYF
DNA: TGCAGCGTTCGACAGGGGGTCTACGAGCAGTACTTC
length: 12
V: TRBV29-1
size: .
J: TRBJ2-7
D: TRBD1

CDR3: CASSLVSGANVLTF
DNA: TGCGCCAGCAGCTTGGTATCTGGGGCCAACGTCCTGACTTTC
length: 14
V: TRBV5-1
size: .
J: TRBJ2-6
D: .

CDR3: CASSLAFRGASGNYGYTF
DNA: TGTGCCAGCAGCTTGGCGTTCAGAGGTGCGAGCGGGAACTATGGCTACACCTTC
length: 18
V: TRBV5-4
size: .
J: TRBJ1-2
D: .

CDR3: CASSLVLSVSNTGELFF
DNA: TGCGCCAGCAGCTTGGTACTGAGCGTATCGAACACCGGGGAGCTGTTTTTT
length: 17
V: TRBV5-1
size: .
J: TRBJ2-2
D: .

CDR3: CASSPLAGAGATQYF
DNA: TGTGCCAGCAGCCCTCTAGCGGGAGCCGGTGCTACGCAGTATTTT
length: 15
V: TRBV7-7
size: .
J: TRBJ2-3
D: TRBD2

CDR3: CASSQRGHHNSPLHF
DNA: TGCGCCAGCAGCCAGAGAGGACACCATAATTCACCCCTCCACTTT
length: 15
V: TRBV4-1
size: once
J: TRBJ1-6
D: .

CDR3: CASRDGGSGTGELFF
DNA: TGTGCCAGTAGGGATGGGGGCAGCGGCACCGGGGAGCTGTTTTTT
length: 15
V: TRBV19
size: .
J: TRBJ2-2
D: .